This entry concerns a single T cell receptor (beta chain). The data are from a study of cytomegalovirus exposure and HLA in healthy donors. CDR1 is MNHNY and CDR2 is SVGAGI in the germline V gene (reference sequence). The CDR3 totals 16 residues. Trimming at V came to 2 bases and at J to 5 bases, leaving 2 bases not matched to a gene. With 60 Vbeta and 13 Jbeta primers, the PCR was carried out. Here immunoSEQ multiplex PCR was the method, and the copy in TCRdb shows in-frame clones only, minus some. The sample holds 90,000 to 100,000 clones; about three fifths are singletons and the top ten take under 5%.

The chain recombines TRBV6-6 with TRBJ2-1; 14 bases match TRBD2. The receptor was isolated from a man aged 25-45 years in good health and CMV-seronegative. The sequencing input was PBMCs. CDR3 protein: CASSYRTSGRNNEQFF. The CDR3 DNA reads TGTGCCAGCAGTTACCGGACTAGCGGGAGGAACAATGAGCAGTTCTTC.